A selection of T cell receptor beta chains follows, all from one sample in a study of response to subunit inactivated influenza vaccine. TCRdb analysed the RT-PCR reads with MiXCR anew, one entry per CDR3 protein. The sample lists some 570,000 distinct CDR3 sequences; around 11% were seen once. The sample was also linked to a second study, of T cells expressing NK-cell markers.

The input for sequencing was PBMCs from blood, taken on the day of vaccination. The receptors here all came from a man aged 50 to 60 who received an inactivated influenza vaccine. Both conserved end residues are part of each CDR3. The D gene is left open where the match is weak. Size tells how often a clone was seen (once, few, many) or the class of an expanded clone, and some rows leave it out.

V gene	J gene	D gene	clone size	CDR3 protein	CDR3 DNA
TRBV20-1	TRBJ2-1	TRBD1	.	CSAHSPGQGYNEQFF	TGCAGTGCTCATTCCCCGGGACAGGGATACAATGAGCAGTTCTTC
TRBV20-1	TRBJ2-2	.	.	CSASHAGQNTGELFF	TGCAGTGCTAGTCATGCGGGGCAGAACACCGGGGAGCTGTTTTTT
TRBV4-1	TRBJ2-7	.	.	CASSQEGLGEQYF	TGCGCCAGCAGCCAAGAGGGGCTGGGGGAGCAGTACTTC
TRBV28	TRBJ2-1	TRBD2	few	CASSPDRLAGHNEQFF	TGTGCCAGCAGCCCGGATAGACTAGCGGGACACAATGAGCAGTTCTTC
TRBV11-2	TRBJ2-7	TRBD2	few	CASSRIVSGRFHEQYF	TGTGCCAGCAGCCGTATCGTCAGCGGGAGATTCCACGAGCAGTACTTC
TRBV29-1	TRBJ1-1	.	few	CSVGTKNTEAFF	TGCAGCGTTGGGACAAAGAACACTGAAGCTTTCTTT
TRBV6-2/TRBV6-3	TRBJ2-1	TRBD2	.	CASSYRHHLAGGLNEQFF	TGTGCCAGCAGTTACCGACACCACCTAGCGGGGGGACTCAATGAGCAGTTCTTC
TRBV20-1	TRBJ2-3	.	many	CSARDQGHHTQYF	TGCAGTGCTAGAGATCAGGGACACCATACGCAGTATTTT
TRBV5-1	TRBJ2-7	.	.	CASSLGREIYEQYF	TGCGCCAGCAGCTTGGGACGGGAGATCTACGAGCAGTACTTC
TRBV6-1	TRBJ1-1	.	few	CASSWDGRNTEAFF	TGTGCCAGCAGCTGGGACGGGCGAAACACTGAAGCTTTCTTT
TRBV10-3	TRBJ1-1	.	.	CAISASSGTEAFF	TGTGCCATCAGTGCCTCGAGTGGCACTGAAGCTTTCTTT
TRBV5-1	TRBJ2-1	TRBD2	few	CASGGGLTEQFF	TGCGCCTCCGGGGGGGGGCTAACGGAGCAGTTCTTC
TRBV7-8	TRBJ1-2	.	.	CASSLAAGVYGYTF	TGTGCCAGCAGCTTAGCGGCAGGCGTCTATGGCTACACCTTC
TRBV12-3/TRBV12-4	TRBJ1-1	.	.	CASSKGLLNTEAFF	TGTGCCAGCAGCAAAGGACTCTTGAACACTGAAGCTTTCTTT
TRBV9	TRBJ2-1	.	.	CASSLLNSRRNEQFF	TGTGCCAGCAGCCTTTTGAATAGCAGACGAAATGAGCAGTTCTTC
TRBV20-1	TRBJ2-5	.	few	CSATNLETQYF	TGCAGTGCTACAAATTTAGAGACCCAGTACTTC
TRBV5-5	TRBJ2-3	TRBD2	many	CASSLYTGGSGTDTQYF	TGTGCCAGCAGCTTGTACACGGGCGGGAGCGGCACAGATACGCAGTATTTT
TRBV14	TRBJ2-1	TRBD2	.	CASRRGGLNEQFF	TGTGCCAGCAGGCGGGGGGGCCTCAATGAGCAGTTCTTC
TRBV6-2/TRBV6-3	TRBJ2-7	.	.	CASSYSGQFVYEQYF	TGTGCCAGCAGTTATAGTGGACAATTCGTCTACGAGCAGTACTTC
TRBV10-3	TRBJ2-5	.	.	CAIMVKETQYF	TGTGCCATCATGGTGAAGGAGACCCAGTACTTC
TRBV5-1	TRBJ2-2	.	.	CASKLGVARDTGELFF	TGCGCCAGCAAGCTTGGGGTGGCCCGGGACACCGGGGAGCTGTTTTTT
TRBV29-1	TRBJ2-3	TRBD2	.	CSVEVLLAGTDTQYF	TGCAGCGTTGAAGTGTTGCTAGCGGGCACAGATACGCAGTATTTT
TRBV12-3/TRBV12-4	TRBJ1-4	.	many	CASGSLEKLFF	TGTGCCAGCGGAAGCCTTGAAAAACTGTTTTTT
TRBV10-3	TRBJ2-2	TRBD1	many	CAISPGTGFDTGELFF	TGTGCCATCAGCCCCGGGACAGGGTTCGACACCGGGGAGCTGTTTTTT
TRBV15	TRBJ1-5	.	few	CATSRDPDGNQPQHF	TGTGCCACCAGCAGAGATCCCGACGGGAATCAGCCCCAGCATTTT
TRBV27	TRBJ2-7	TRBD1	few	CASSLFFGQGYEQYF	TGTGCCAGCAGTTTATTCTTCGGACAGGGCTACGAGCAGTACTTC
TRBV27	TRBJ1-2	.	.	CASSPRGGLGYTF	TGTGCCAGCAGTCCCCGGGGGGGTCTTGGCTACACCTTC
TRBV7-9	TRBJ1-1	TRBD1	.	CASSRDRRNTEAFF	TGTGCCAGCAGCAGGGACAGGAGGAACACTGAAGCTTTCTTT
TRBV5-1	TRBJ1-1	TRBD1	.	CASSFQGALGTEAFF	TGCGCCAGCAGCTTTCAGGGGGCCCTGGGGACTGAAGCTTTCTTT
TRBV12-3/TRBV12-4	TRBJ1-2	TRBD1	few	CASSLFRTGSHGYTF	TGTGCCAGCAGTTTATTCAGGACAGGGTCCCATGGCTACACCTTC
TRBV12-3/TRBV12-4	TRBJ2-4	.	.	CASRRFGGDENIQYF	TGTGCCAGCCGCCGATTTGGCGGGGACGAAAACATTCAGTACTTC
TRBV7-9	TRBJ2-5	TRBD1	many	CASSTGQPKETQYF	TGTGCCAGCAGCACGGGACAGCCAAAAGAGACCCAGTACTTC
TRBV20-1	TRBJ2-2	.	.	CSATMGAGELFF	TGCAGTGCTACAATGGGGGCCGGGGAGCTGTTTTTT
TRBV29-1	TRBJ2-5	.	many	CSVKARWETQYF	TGCAGCGTTAAGGCTCGTTGGGAGACCCAGTACTTC
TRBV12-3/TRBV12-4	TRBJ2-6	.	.	CASGFGSSGANVLTF	TGTGCCAGCGGCTTCGGAAGCTCTGGGGCCAACGTCCTGACTTTC
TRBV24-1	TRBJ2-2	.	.	CATQSVATGELFF	TGTGCCACCCAATCCGTCGCCACCGGGGAGCTGTTTTTT
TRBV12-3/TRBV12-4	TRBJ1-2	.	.	CASSLLVSGYTF	TGTGCCAGCAGTTTATTAGTTTCCGGCTACACCTTC
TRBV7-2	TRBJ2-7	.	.	CASSLWSGAYEQYF	TGTGCCAGCAGCTTATGGTCAGGAGCCTACGAGCAGTACTTC
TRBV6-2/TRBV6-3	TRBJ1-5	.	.	CASSNSVSNQPQHF	TGTGCCAGCAGCAACTCCGTAAGCAATCAGCCCCAGCATTTT
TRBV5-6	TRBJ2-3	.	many	CASSRWLTPDTQYF	TGTGCCAGCAGCCGGTGGCTGACCCCCGATACGCAGTATTTT
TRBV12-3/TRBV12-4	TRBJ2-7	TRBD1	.	CASSPDRGRKEQYF	TGTGCCAGCAGTCCGGACAGGGGGCGAAAGGAGCAGTACTTC
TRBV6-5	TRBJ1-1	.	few	CASSDSGETEAFF	TGTGCCAGCAGTGACTCAGGGGAAACTGAAGCTTTCTTT
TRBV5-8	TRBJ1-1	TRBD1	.	CASSEQGTRGTEAFF	TGTGCCAGCAGCGAACAGGGGACCAGGGGCACTGAAGCTTTCTTT
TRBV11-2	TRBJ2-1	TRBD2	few	CASSFSGGAPNEQFF	TGTGCCAGCAGCTTTAGCGGGGGGGCCCCCAATGAGCAGTTCTTC
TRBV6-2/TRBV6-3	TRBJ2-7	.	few	CASSYSIIHEQYF	TGTGCCAGCAGTTACTCGATTATTCACGAGCAGTACTTC
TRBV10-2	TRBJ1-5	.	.	CASSEDGPQHF	TGCGCCAGCAGTGAGGATGGGCCCCAGCATTTT
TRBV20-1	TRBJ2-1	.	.	CSASAGAEQFF	TGCAGTGCTAGCGCAGGGGCTGAGCAGTTCTTC
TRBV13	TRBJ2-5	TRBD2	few	CASSLSGRAWETQYF	TGTGCCAGCAGCTTAAGCGGGAGGGCCTGGGAGACCCAGTACTTC